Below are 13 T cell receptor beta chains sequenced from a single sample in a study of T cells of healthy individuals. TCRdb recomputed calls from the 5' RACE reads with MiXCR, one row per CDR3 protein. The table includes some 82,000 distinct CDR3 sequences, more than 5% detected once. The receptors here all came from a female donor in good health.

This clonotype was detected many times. The CDR3 DNA sequence: TGTGCCAGCAGCCAAGCGCCAGGTGAAGCTTTCTTT. Translation: CASSQAPGEAFF. This chain links TRBV4-2 with TRBJ1-1; D call uncertain. The germline CDR1 and CDR2 sequences are LGHNA and YNFKEQ. The CDR3 sequence is 12 residues long. V was pared by 1 base and J by 7 bases, with 7 bases between.

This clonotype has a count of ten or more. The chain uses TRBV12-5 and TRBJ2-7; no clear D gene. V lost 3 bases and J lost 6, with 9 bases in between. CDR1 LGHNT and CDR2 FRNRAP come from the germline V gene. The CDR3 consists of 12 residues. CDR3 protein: CASGFGLAEQYF. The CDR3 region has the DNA TGTGCTAGTGGTTTCGGATTAGCCGAGCAGTACTTC.

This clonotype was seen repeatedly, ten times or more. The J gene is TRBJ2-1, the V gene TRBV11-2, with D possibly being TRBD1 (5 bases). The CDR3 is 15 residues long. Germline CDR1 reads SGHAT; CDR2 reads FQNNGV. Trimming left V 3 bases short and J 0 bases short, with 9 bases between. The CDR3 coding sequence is TGTGCCAGCAGCTTTAGACAGAGCTCCTACAATGAGCAGTTCTTC. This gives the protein CASSFRQSSYNEQFF.

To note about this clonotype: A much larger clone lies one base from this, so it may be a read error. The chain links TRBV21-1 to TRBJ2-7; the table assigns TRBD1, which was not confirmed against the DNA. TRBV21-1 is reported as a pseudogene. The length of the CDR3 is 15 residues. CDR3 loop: CASSIPTGAGSHPFF. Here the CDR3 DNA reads TGTGCCAGCAGCATACCGACAGGGGCGGGTTCCCATCCCTTTTTC.

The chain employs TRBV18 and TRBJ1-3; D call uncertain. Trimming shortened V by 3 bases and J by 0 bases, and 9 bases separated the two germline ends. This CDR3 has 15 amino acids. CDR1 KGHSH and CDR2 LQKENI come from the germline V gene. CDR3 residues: CASSPSRVSGNTIYF. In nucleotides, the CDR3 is TGTGCCAGCTCACCGTCGCGTGTCTCTGGAAACACCATATATTTT.

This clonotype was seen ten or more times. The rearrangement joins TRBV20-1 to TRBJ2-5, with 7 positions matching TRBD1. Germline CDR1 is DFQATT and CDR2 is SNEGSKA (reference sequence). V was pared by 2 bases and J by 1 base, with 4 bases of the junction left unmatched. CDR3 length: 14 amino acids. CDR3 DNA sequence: TGCAGTGCTAGAAAAGACAGGGTCCAAGAGACCCAGTACTTC. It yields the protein CSARKDRVQETQYF.

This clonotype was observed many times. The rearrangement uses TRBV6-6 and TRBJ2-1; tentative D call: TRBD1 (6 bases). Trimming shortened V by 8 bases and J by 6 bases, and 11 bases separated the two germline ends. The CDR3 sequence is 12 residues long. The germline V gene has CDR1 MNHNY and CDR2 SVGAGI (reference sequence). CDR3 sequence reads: CASRLGGNEQFF. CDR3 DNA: TGTGCCAGCCGGTTAGGGGGCAATGAGCAGTTCTTC.

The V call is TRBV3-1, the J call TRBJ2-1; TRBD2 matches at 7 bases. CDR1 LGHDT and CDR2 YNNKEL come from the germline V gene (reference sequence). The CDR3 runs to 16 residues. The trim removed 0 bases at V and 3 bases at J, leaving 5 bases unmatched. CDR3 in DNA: TGTGCCAGCAGCCAAGATGGGGGGGGTTTCTACAATGAGCAGTTCTTC. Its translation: CASSQDGGGFYNEQFF.

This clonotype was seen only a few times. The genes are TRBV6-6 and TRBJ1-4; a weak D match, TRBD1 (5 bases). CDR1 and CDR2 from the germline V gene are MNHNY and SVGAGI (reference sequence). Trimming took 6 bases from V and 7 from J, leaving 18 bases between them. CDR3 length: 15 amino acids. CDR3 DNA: TGTGCCAGCAGGAACCATGGGACGGAGGTTGAAAAACTGTTTTTT. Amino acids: CASRNHGTEVEKLFF.

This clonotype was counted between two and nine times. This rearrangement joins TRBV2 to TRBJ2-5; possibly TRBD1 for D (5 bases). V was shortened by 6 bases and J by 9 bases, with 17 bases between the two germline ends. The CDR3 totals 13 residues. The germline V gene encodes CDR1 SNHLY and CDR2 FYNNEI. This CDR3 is CASRLDRAGAQYF. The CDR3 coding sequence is TGTGCCAGCAGGCTCGACAGAGCTGGGGCCCAGTACTTC.

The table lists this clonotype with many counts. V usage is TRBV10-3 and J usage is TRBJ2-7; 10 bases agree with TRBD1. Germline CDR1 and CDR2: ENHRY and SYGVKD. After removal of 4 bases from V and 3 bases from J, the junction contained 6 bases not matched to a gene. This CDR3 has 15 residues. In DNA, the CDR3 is TGTGCCATCAGTGGGAACCGGGACAGGGGCTACGAGCAGTACTTC. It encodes CAISGNRDRGYEQYF.

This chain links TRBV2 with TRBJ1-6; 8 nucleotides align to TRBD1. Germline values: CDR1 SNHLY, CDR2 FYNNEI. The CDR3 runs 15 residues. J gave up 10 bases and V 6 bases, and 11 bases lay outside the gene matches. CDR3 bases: TGTGCCAGCAGGGCCTCGACAGGGGTAGGGTCACCCCTCCACTTT. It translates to CASRASTGVGSPLHF.

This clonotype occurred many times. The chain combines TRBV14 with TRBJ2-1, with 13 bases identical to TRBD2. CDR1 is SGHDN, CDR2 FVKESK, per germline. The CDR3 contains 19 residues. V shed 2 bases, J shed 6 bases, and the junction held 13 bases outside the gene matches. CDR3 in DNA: TGTGCCAGCAGCCAAAGTCCCGGGACTAGCGGGGTGAGGGGCAATGAGCAGTTCTTC. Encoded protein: CASSQSPGTSGVRGNEQFF.